A single T cell receptor (beta chain) is shown here with its context. Its specificity is unknown. A much larger clone lies one base from this, so it may be a read error. The sample originates from a study of T cells in Graves' hyperthyroidism and ophthalmopathy. Overall study results and limits: A model of 13 V-J pairs discriminated ophthalmopathy from stable hyperthyroidism.

The CDR3 runs 14 residues. Germline V gene sequence: CDR1 SNHLY, CDR2 FYNNEI. RNA transcripts yielded amplified TCR beta CDR3 regions. HTBI primers were the set used in a first-round RT-PCR of the TCR CDR3. TCRdb fed the multiplex PCR reads into MiXCR, producing one record per CDR3 protein. Of about 560,000 distinct CDR3 sequences listed, approximately 16% are singletons. The sequence came from a woman younger than 35 with Graves' hyperthyroidism. The chain joins TRBV2 to TRBJ1-5, with TRBD1 matching over 11 bases. The sample was blood. The CDR3, as DNA: TGTGCCAGTACGGGACAGGGGGGGGTTCAGCCCCAGCGTTTT. Protein: CASTGQGGVQPQRF.